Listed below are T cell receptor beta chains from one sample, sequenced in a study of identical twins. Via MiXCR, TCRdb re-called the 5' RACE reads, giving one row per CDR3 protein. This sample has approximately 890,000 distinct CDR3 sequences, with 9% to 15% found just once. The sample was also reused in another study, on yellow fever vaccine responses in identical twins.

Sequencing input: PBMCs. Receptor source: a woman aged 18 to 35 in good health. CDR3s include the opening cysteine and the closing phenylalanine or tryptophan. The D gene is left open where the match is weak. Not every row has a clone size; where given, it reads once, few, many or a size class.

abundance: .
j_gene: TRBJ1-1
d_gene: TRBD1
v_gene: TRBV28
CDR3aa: CASSPQGQGSTEAFF
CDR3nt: TGTGCCAGCAGCCCTCAGGGACAGGGGAGCACTGAAGCTTTCTTT

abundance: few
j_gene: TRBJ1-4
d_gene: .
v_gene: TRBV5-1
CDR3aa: CASSVASNEKLFF
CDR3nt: TGCGCCAGTTCAGTGGCCAGTAATGAAAAACTGTTTTTT

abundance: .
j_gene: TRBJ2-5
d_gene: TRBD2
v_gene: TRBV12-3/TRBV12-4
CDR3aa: CASSLELAAFYF
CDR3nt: TGTGCCAGCAGTTTAGAACTAGCGGCTTTTTACTTC

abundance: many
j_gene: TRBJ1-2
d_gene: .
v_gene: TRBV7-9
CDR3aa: CASSLDQGNYGYTF
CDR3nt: TGTGCCAGCAGCTTAGATCAGGGGAACTATGGCTACACCTTC

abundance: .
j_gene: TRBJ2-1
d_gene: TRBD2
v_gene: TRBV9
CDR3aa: CASSVEGLARDEQFF
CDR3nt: TGTGCCAGCAGCGTAGAAGGACTAGCCCGCGATGAGCAGTTCTTC

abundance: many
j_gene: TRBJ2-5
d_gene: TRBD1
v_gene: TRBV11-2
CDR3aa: CASSSQGAQQETQYF
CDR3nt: TGTGCCAGCAGCTCACAGGGGGCGCAGCAAGAGACCCAGTACTTC

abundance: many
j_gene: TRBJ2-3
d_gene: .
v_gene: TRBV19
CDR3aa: CASSPSGGADTQYF
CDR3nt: TGTGCCAGTAGTCCGTCTGGGGGAGCAGATACGCAGTATTTT

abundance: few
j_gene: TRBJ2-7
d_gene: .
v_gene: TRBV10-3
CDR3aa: CAISSSYEQYF
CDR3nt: TGTGCCATCAGCAGTTCGTACGAGCAGTACTTC

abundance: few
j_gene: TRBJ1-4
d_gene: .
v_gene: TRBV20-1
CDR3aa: CSARGRVGNEKLFF
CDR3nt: TGCAGTGCTAGGGGAAGGGTCGGAAATGAAAAACTGTTTTTT

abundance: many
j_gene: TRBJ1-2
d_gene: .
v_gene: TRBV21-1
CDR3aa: CASSSLNRIGHHYGYTF
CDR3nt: TGTGCCAGCAGCAGCTTAAATCGGATTGGACACCACTATGGCTACACCTTC

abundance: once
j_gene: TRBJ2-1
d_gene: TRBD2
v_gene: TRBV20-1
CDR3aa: CSATRTSGSDEQFF
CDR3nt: TGCAGTGCTACACGGACTAGCGGGAGCGATGAGCAGTTCTTC

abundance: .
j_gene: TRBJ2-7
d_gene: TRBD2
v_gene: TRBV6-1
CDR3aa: CASTTGTSGRSF
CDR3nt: TGTGCCAGCACTACAGGGACTAGCGGGAGAAGTTTC

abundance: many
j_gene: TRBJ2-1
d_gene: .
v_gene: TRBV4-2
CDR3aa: CASSQSDGGRGSYNEQFF
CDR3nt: TGTGCCAGCAGCCAAAGCGATGGTGGCCGCGGTTCCTACAATGAGCAGTTCTTC

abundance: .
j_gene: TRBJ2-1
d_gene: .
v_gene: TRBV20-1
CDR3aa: CSARVREFEQFF
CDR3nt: TGCAGTGCTAGAGTGAGGGAGTTTGAGCAGTTCTTC